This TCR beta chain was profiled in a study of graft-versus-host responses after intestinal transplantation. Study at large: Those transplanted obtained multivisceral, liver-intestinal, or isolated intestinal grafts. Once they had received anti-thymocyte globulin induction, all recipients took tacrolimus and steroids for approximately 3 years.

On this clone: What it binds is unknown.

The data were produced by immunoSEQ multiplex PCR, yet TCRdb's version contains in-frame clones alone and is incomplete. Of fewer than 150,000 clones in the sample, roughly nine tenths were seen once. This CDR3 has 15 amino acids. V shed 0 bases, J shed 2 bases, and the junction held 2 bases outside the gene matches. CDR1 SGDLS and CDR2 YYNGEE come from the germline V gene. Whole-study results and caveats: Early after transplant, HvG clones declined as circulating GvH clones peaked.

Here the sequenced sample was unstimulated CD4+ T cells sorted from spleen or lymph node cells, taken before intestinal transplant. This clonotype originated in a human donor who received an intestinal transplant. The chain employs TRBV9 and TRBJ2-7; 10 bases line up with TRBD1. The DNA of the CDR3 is TGTGCCAGCAGCGTAGGGACAGGGGGAACCTACGAGCAGTACTTC. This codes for CASSVGTGGTYEQYF.